Included here is one T cell receptor (beta chain) sequence, with context. Assay used: immunoSEQ multiplex PCR; TCRdb lists only in-frame clones, some missing. Of some 150,000 clones detected, around 87% appear once; the ten largest clones hold roughly 4%. Trimming left V 2 bases short and J 7 bases short, with 9 bases between. Germline V lookup: CDR1 KGHSH, CDR2 LQKENI. The CDR3 runs to 13 residues. This sample is drawn from a study of blood T cell repertoires in COVID-19. About the study: PBMCs, B-cell-depleted T cells, or T cells provided the cDNA or gDNA that made up the material.

The chain combines TRBV18 with TRBJ1-3; D ambiguous. The sequence was collected from a woman aged 40-49 years with acute or convalescent COVID-19. Sequencing used peripheral blood. The CDR3 spells CASSPATSNTIYF. The DNA of the CDR3 is TGTGCCAGCTCACCAGCGACATCTAACACCATATATTTT.